This T cell receptor beta chain was identified in a study of T cell repertoires in aging, cancer and after chemotherapy. Turning to the study itself: The full dataset contained several million TCR reads. Study-wide results and caveats: Age-matched healthy donors had significantly more diverse, less clonal blood TCR repertoires than untreated cancer patients.

A mixed TRB-A/B primer pool amplified rearranged TRB by multiplex touch-down PCR. TCRdb redid the calling of the multiplex PCR reads with MiXCR, one entry per CDR3 protein. The sample has around 5,500 distinct CDR3 sequences; approximately 30% are singletons. From germline, CDR1 is SGHNT and CDR2 YYREEE (reference sequence). The V end lost 4 bases, the J end lost 7 bases, and 17 bases lay between the germline ends. This CDR3 has 14 residues. The template was genomic DNA from peripheral blood, not RNA. Points on this clonotype: Its target is unknown.

The sequence was obtained from a human donor in good health. Sequenced: blood. This chain uses TRBV5-4 with TRBJ1-2, with D possibly TRBD1 on 5 matching bases. Written as DNA, the CDR3 is TGTGCCAGCAGCCTCCCCCGGGGACCGGGTGGCTACACCTTC. This gives the protein CASSLPRGPGGYTF.